One and the same sample provided the 21 T cell receptor beta chains below, sequenced in a study of blood T cell repertoires in COVID-19. The protocol was immunoSEQ multiplex PCR, while the TCRdb copy is restricted to in-frame clones and leaves out a portion. This table has some 260,000 clones, 82% appearing once. The sample taken for sequencing was peripheral blood. The receptors stem from a woman of 80 years or more with active or convalescent COVID-19.

This sequence joins TRBV24-1 and TRBJ2-1; 13 bases are a match to TRBD2. CDR3 length: 16 residues. The V segment lost 3 bases and the J segment 4 bases; nucleotides outside the gene matches: 2. The germline CDR1 and CDR2 sequences are KGHDR and SFDVKD. In DNA, the CDR3 is TGTGCCACCAGTGATACGGGACTAGCGGGATACAATGAGCAGTTCTTC. Translated: CATSDTGLAGYNEQFF.

The chain has TRBV18 and TRBJ2-2; 9 nucleotides align to TRBD1. This CDR3 has 16 amino acids. CDR1 KGHSH and CDR2 LQKENI come from the germline V gene. V lost 1 base and J lost 1; bases outside the gene matches: 1. The CDR3 here is CASSPLGQGNTGELFF. CDR3 DNA: TGTGCCAGCTCACCACTGGGACAGGGGAACACCGGGGAGCTGTTTTTT.

The chain links TRBV10-2 to TRBJ1-2; D remains ambiguous. Germline V gives CDR1 WSHSY, CDR2 SAAADI. V was pared by 2 bases and J by 7 bases, with 14 bases between. This CDR3 has 14 amino acids. CDR3 nucleotide sequence: TGCGCCAGCAGTGAGGAAAGGGCGAGGGTTGGCTACACCTTC. As protein: CASSEERARVGYTF.

This chain connects TRBV11-2 to TRBJ2-5; 7 bases fit TRBD1. J was trimmed by 5 bases and V by 7 bases; bases with no gene match: 13. Germline-derived CDR1 and CDR2 are SGHAT and FQNNGV. This CDR3 region has 15 residues. The CDR3 reads CASTQRQGPVETQYF. As DNA, the CDR3 is TGTGCCAGCACCCAGCGACAGGGCCCAGTGGAGACCCAGTACTTC. Drawing the rest from reference TRBV11-2 and TRBJ2-5, the complete variable domain is EAGVAQSPRYKIIEKRQSVAFWCNPISGHATLYWYQQILGQGPKLLIQFQNNGVVDDSQLPKDRFSAERLKGVDSTLKIQPAKLEDSAVYLCASTQRQGPVETQYFGPGTRLLVL.

The chain carries TRBV6-5 and TRBJ2-1; D gene ambiguous. Germline V lookup: CDR1 MNHEY, CDR2 SVGAGI. This CDR3 contains 13 residues. V dropped 7 bases and J dropped 7 bases, with 14 bases sitting between them. CDR3 residues: CASTAIYSNEQFF. CDR3 nucleotide sequence: TGTGCCAGCACCGCCATCTACTCGAATGAGCAGTTCTTC.

The rearrangement links TRBV11-3 to TRBJ2-3; D gene unclear. CDR1 and CDR2 (germline): SGHNT, YENEEA. The CDR3 sequence is 13 residues long. The V gene lost 0 bases and the J gene lost 6 bases, with 7 bases spanning the gap. The CDR3 loop reads CASSLEVRDTQYF. The DNA for the CDR3 is TGTGCCAGCAGCTTAGAGGTTCGGGATACGCAGTATTTT.

This chain connects TRBV7-9 to TRBJ2-7; 7 bases are shared with TRBD1. The CDR3 totals 16 residues. After removal of 6 bases from V and 5 bases from J, the junction contained 16 bases not matched to a gene. Germline V gives CDR1 SEHNR, CDR2 FQNEAQ (reference sequence). CDR3: CASRVRTGDVEHEQYF. The CDR3 region has the DNA TGTGCCAGCAGAGTAAGAACAGGGGACGTGGAGCACGAGCAGTACTTC. Supplemented by reference TRBV7-9 and TRBJ2-7, the full variable domain reads DTGVSQNPRHKITKRGQNVTFRCDPISEHNRLYWYRQTLGQGPEFLTYFQNEAQLEKSRLLSDRFSAERPKGSFSTLEIQRTEQGDSAMYLCASRVRTGDVEHEQYFGPGTRLTVT.

CDR3 coding DNA: TGTGCCAGCAAACCACAGGAGTCTGGAAACACCATATATTTT. It specifies CASKPQESGNTIYF. This chain links TRBV21-1 with TRBJ1-3; whether TRBD1, the table's D call, matches the DNA was not checked. TRBV21-1 is annotated as a pseudogene. This CDR3 is built from 14 residues.

This chain uses TRBV11-1 with TRBJ1-1; TRBD1 agrees at 8 bases. J lost 4 bases, V lost 3 bases, and 4 bases had no gene match. There are 14 residues in the CDR3. Germline-derived CDR1 and CDR2 are SGHAT and FQDESV (reference sequence). CDR3 sequence: CASSFETGGTEAFF. Written as DNA, the CDR3 is TGTGCCAGCAGCTTTGAAACAGGGGGCACTGAAGCTTTCTTT.

The chain has TRBV3-1 (or the pseudogene TRBV3-2) and TRBJ2-4; D might be TRBD2 (5 bases). The CDR3 runs to 18 residues. V lost 0 bases and J lost 4, with 19 bases in between. In germline, CDR1 is LGHDT, CDR2 YNNKEL (reference sequence). CDR3: CASSQDGRARNTKNIQYF. The DNA for the CDR3 is TGTGCCAGCAGCCAAGATGGGCGGGCAAGAAATACGAAAAACATTCAGTACTTC.

This clone was observed a handful of times. Other DNA sequences in this specimen translate into the identical CDR3. The V gene is TRBV5-1, the J gene TRBJ1-2; maybe TRBD1 (6 bases). CDR3 length: 14 amino acids. Looked up from germline, CDR1 is SGHRS and CDR2 is YFSETQ. Trimming took off 2 bases at V and 2 bases at J, with 10 bases between the two ends. The CDR3 sequence is CASSLTGLNYGYTF. DNA of the CDR3: TGCGCCAGCAGCTTAACAGGGCTCAACTATGGCTACACCTTC.

Note on this clone: Other nucleotide sequences in the sample specify the same CDR3. This sequence joins TRBV7-9 and TRBJ2-5; maybe TRBD2 (6 bases). The CDR3 spans 14 residues. V lost 0 bases to trimming and J lost 1 base, with 6 bases between them. Germline values: CDR1 SEHNR, CDR2 FQNEAQ (reference sequence). CDR3 coding DNA: TGTGCCAGCAGCTTAGCGGGAGGCCAAGAGACCCAGTACTTC. Translated: CASSLAGGQETQYF.

This clone was counted between two and nine times. CDR3 amino acids: CASSRIGTVNSPLHF. The CDR3 nucleotides are TGTGCCAGCAGCAGAATAGGGACAGTTAATTCACCCCTCCACTTT. J is TRBJ1-6 and V is TRBV6-5; 7 bases map to TRBD1. The CDR3 is made up of 15 amino acids. Looked up from germline, CDR1 is MNHEY and CDR2 is SVGAGI. After removal of 6 bases from V and 6 bases from J, the junction contained 8 bases not matched to a gene.

The rearrangement joins TRBV9 to TRBJ1-1; the match to TRBD1 covers 8 bases. The CDR3 length is 17 residues. Germline-derived CDR1 and CDR2 are SGDLS and YYNGEE. The V and J ends lost 1 base and 0 bases, in that order; junction bases with no gene match: 8. DNA for the CDR3: TGTGCCAGCAGCGTATCCGGGACAGGACTCCTGAACACTGAAGCTTTCTTT. Translating gives CASSVSGTGLLNTEAFF.

The rearrangement links TRBV9 to TRBJ1-4; maybe TRBD1 (5 bases). This CDR3 is built from 14 residues. Germline V lookup: CDR1 SGDLS, CDR2 YYNGEE. Between the trimmed V and J ends, which lost 2 bases and 7 bases, there was a span of 12 bases. The CDR3 DNA sequence: TGTGCCAGCAGCGTGGGGGGTTCCCCTGAAAAACTGTTTTTT. Translation: CASSVGGSPEKLFF.

The V gene is TRBV18, the J gene TRBJ2-3, with 9 positions matching TRBD2. V lost 6 bases and J lost 3; bases outside the gene matches: 4. The CDR3 contains 14 residues. Germline loops: CDR1 KGHSH, CDR2 LQKENI. As DNA, the CDR3 is TGTGCCAGCTCCGGACTAGCGCGGACAGATACGCAGTATTTT. It is translated as CASSGLARTDTQYF.

The rearrangement joins TRBV2 to TRBJ1-6; tentatively, D is TRBD1 (5 bases). The V gene's germline CDR1 is SNHLY and CDR2 FYNNEI. This CDR3 spans 14 amino acids. V lost 4 bases to trimming and J lost 8 bases, with 12 bases between them. CDR3 loop: CASSARTTDSPLHF. The CDR3 DNA is TGTGCCAGCAGTGCCAGGACAACGGATTCACCCCTCCACTTT.

The V call is TRBV18, the J call TRBJ2-3; D may be TRBD1 (6 bases). Germline lookup yields CDR1 KGHSH and CDR2 LQKENI. The CDR3 loop spans 16 amino acids. The V and J ends lost 2 bases and 0 bases respectively, with 12 bases between them. CDR3 sequence reads: CASSPKAGVSTDTQYF. The CDR3, as DNA: TGTGCCAGCTCACCAAAGGCAGGGGTTAGCACAGATACGCAGTATTTT.

The gene calls are TRBV24-1 and TRBJ2-5; the D gene is possibly TRBD2 (7 bases). The CDR3 extends over 15 amino acids. Trimming shortened V by 2 bases and J by 5 bases, and 14 bases separated the two germline ends. Looked up from germline, CDR1 is KGHDR and CDR2 is SFDVKD. Here the CDR3 DNA reads TGTGCCACCAGTGATTCTCGGGGGGCCGGGGAGACCCAGTACTTC. Amino acids: CATSDSRGAGETQYF.

The chain couples TRBV5-1 to TRBJ1-3; D is unresolved. This CDR3 contains 13 residues. Between the trimmed V and J ends, which lost 8 bases and 0 bases, there was a span of 9 bases. Germline CDR1 is SGHRS and CDR2 is YFSETQ. The CDR3 nucleotides are TGCGCCAGTACCGACTACTCTGGAAACACCATATATTTT. This sequence encodes CASTDYSGNTIYF.

This clone was seen a single time. The genes are TRBV9 and TRBJ2-1; possible D gene TRBD1, 6 bases. The germline CDR1 and CDR2 sequences are SGDLS and YYNGEE. The CDR3 is made up of 15 amino acids. V lost 2 bases, J lost 0 bases, and 9 bases lay in between. The CDR3 bases are TGTGCCAGCAGCGTCACAGGGAGCTCCTACAATGAGCAGTTCTTC. Residues: CASSVTGSSYNEQFF. Supplemented by reference TRBV9 and TRBJ2-1, the full variable domain reads DSGVTQTPKHLITATGQRVTLRCSPRSGDLSVYWYQQSLDQGLQFLIQYYNGEERAKGNILERFSAQQFPDLHSELNLSSLELGDSALYFCASSVTGSSYNEQFFGPGTRLTVL.